This T cell receptor (beta chain) was captured by sequencing in a study of blood T cell repertoires in COVID-19 (dated by TCRdb to 2018 to 2021). Study-level background: Collaborator samples came from the United States, Italy and Spain and covered acute and convalescent phases of COVID-19. Where available, HLA class I and class II types were taken from metadata supplied by the sample provider and were not determined by assay-based typing. Subjects who had been exposed to COVID-19, were actively infected with it, or had recovered from it provided the deeply sampled blood TCRbeta repertoires that made up the dataset. The material from the prospective study consisted of cDNA or gDNA derived from T cells, B-cell-depleted T cells, or PBMCs. A de-identified subject ID, COVID-19 status, age in years and sex were almost always included in the sample metadata. Samples were obtained from the ongoing ImmuneRACE study (first 160 participants) and from 950 to 1,500 subjects provided by 6 global collaborators. A freely available public database, intended as a resource for researchers studying the immune response to SARS-CoV-2, is where the repertoires were released.

Study-wide findings and limitations: The amount of clinical and demographic metadata varied by source and participant and was provided uncurated.

The CDR3, cysteine through phenylalanine, is 16 amino acids long. Only the CDR3 DNA stays, 48 bases, in frame from base 1. CDR1 and CDR2 were assigned from the germline V gene as LGHNA and YSLEER. Trimming leaves V shorter by 1 base and J shorter by 3 bases, with the junction holding 4 bases beyond the gene matches. The immunoSEQ Assay, a bias-controlled multiplex PCR, was used to amplify TCRbeta CDR3 regions from genomic DNA. As for the authors' bioinformatics: Within the assay, amplification of reference gene primers was used to estimate how many nucleated cells each sample contained. To quantify the absolute abundance of each unique TCRbeta CDR3 rearrangement, sequence reads were collapsed and filtered. Productive Simpson clonality was computed per sample as the square root of Simpson's diversity index over productive rearrangements. Held by TCRdb, this immuneACCESS table contains in-frame sequences only and omits some clones. Under half of the omission traces to an unresolved V gene where checked; the cause of the rest is unknown. V, J and clone size were drawn from that table, and D and trimming were deduced from the DNA. For this sample there are more than 60,000 clones; 80% to 85% appear just once. Together, the top ten hold around 3.3% of the sample.

This clone is judged medium-sized (0.01 to 0.1%). Its antigen remains unidentified. The input lacks base qualities; no much larger clone sits a single base away. Each collaborating institution followed its own protocols to collect whole blood in K2EDTA tubes. Collaborator samples were shipped for TCRbeta analysis as frozen whole blood, isolated PBMCs, or DNA extracted from either sample type. What was sequenced was peripheral blood. The TCR originated in a man aged 50 to 60 with acute or convalescent COVID-19. The V and J segments used are TRBV4-3 and TRBJ2-2; 8 central nucleotides agree with TRBD2. The CDR3 corresponds to CASSQGGGLDTGELFF. The DNA sequence is TGCGCCAGCAGCCAAGGCGGGGGGTTGGACACCGGGGAGCTGTTTTTT.